This TCR beta chain was identified during a study of blood T cell repertoires in COVID-19. TCRdb keeps only in-frame clones here, not all; method: immunoSEQ multiplex PCR. The data hold about 160,000 clones, with around 80% observed a single time. Germline values: CDR1 SGHAT, CDR2 FQNNGV. J lost 6 bases, V lost 5 bases, and 8 bases had no gene match. This CDR3 region has 16 residues. The rearrangement links TRBV11-2 to TRBJ2-3, with TRBD2 identical over 13 bases. The source is a woman over 75 with acute or convalescent COVID-19. Input material: peripheral blood. As DNA, the CDR3 is TGTGCCAGCAGCGTAGGGACTAGCGGGGCTGGGGATACGCAGTATTTT. The encoded protein is CASSVGTSGAGDTQYF.